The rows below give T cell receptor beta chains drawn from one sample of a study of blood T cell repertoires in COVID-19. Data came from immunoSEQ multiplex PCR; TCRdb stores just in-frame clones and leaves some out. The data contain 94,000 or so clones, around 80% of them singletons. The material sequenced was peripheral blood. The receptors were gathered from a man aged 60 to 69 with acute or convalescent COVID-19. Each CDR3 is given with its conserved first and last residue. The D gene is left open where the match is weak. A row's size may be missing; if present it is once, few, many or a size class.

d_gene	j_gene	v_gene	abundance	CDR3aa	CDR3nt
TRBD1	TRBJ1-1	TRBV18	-	CASSPRPGTGDAFF	TGTGCCAGCTCACCACGCCCCGGGACAGGGGATGCTTTCTTT
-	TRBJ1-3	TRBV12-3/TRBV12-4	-	CASSVTTGNTIYF	TGTGCCAGCAGTGTCACAACTGGAAACACCATATATTTT
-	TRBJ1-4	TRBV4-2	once	CASSHPDWVLDPNEKLFF	TGTGCCAGCAGCCACCCTGACTGGGTATTAGATCCTAATGAAAAACTGTTTTTT
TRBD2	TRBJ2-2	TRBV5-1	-	CASSRLAGGDTGELFF	TGCGCCAGCAGCCGGTTAGCGGGGGGTGACACCGGGGAGCTGTTTTTT
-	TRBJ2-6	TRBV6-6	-	CASSLDNSGANVLTF	TGTGCCAGCAGTCTCGACAACTCTGGGGCCAACGTCCTGACTTTC
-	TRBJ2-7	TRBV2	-	CASLPGNVYEQYF	TGTGCCAGCTTGCCCGGGAACGTTTACGAGCAGTACTTC
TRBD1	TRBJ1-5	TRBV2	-	CASKRGQGQQPQHF	TGTGCCAGCAAAAGAGGACAGGGACAACAGCCCCAGCATTTT
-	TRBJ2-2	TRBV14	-	CASSQDGATGELFF	TGTGCCAGCAGCCAAGATGGGGCTACCGGGGAGCTGTTTTTT
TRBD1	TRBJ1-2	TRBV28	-	CASSSLDREENGYTF	TGTGCCAGCAGCTCTCTCGACAGGGAAGAGAATGGCTACACCTTC
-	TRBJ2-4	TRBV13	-	CASSLDGETNIQYF	TGTGCCAGCAGCTTAGACGGAGAGACAAACATTCAGTACTTC
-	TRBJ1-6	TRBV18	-	CASSPTSTGSPLHF	TGTGCCAGCTCACCCACCTCTACCGGTTCACCCCTCCACTTT
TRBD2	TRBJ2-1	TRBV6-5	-	CASSYSSGGAHDEQFF	TGTGCCAGCAGTTACTCCAGCGGGGGGGCCCACGATGAGCAGTTCTTC
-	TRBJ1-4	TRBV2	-	CASRQLLNEKLFF	TGTGCCAGCAGACAGCTACTCAATGAAAAACTGTTTTTT
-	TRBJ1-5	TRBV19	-	CASSSLLVGNQPQHF	TGTGCCAGTAGTTCCTTACTGGTCGGGAATCAGCCCCAGCATTTT
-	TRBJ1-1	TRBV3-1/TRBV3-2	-	CASSLMGGASTEAFF	TGTGCCAGCAGCCTAATGGGGGGGGCAAGCACTGAAGCTTTCTTT
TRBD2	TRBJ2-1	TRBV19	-	CASSIAGGLDNEQFF	TGTGCCAGTAGTATAGCGGGGGGGCTCGACAATGAGCAGTTCTTC
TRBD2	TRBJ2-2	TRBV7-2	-	CASSFGGARTGELFF	TGTGCCAGCAGCTTCGGGGGGGCAAGGACCGGGGAGCTGTTTTTT
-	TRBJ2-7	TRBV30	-	CAWTRGIYEQYF	TGTGCCTGGACAAGGGGGATCTACGAGCAGTACTTC
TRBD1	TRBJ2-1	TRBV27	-	CASSPGQGGYNEQFF	TGTGCCAGCAGTCCAGGACAGGGCGGCTACAATGAGCAGTTCTTC